The 30 T cell receptor beta chains reported below all come from one sample, sequenced in a study of blood T cell repertoires in COVID-19. This table comes from immunoSEQ multiplex PCR, and its TCRdb copy is limited to in-frame clones, with some not included. The table has hundreds of thousands of clones, about 88% seen once. The specimen was PBMCs or T cells enriched from blood (not recorded which). These receptors came from a man aged 60 to 75 who had recovered from COVID-19.

CDR3 protein: CASSHQPTIVYGTEAFF. As DNA, the CDR3 is TGTGCCAGCAGCCACCAACCCACGATAGTGTACGGCACTGAAGCTTTCTTT. This chain connects TRBV14 to TRBJ1-1; D ambiguous. Germline CDR1 reads SGHDN; CDR2 reads FVKESK. V gave up 3 bases and J gave up 4 bases, with 21 bases separating them. This CDR3 has 17 residues.

The chain links TRBV5-4 to TRBJ1-5, with TRBD1 matching 8 bases. Germline V gene lookup returns CDR1 SGHNT and CDR2 YYREEE (reference sequence). The CDR3 is 14 residues long. J gave up 7 bases and V 4 bases, and 7 bases lay outside the gene matches. CDR3 in amino acids: CASSLRTGRQPQHF. The CDR3 DNA sequence: TGTGCCAGCAGCCTTAGGACAGGGCGGCAGCCCCAGCATTTT.

The chain joins TRBV12-3 or TRBV12-4 to TRBJ1-6, with a weak D call TRBD1 (5 bases). The CDR3 is 13 residues long. Deletions cut 5 bases from V and 14 bases from J, with 16 bases between. DNA for the CDR3: TGTGCCAGCAGTACTCAAACCATAGGGGCCCTCCACTTT. Translated: CASSTQTIGALHF.

J is TRBJ1-2 and V is TRBV7-3; TRBD1 matches 8 bases. The germline V gene encodes CDR1 SGHTA and CDR2 FQGTGA. Trimming took 5 bases from V and 7 from J; bases not matched to a gene: 18. The CDR3 covers 17 residues. The CDR3 region is CASSQDPRAGTGGGYTF. CDR3 coding DNA: TGTGCCAGCAGCCAAGATCCAAGGGCCGGTACAGGGGGTGGCTACACCTTC.

This chain joins TRBV5-1 and TRBJ2-1, with 7 bases matching TRBD2. The V gene end was trimmed by 0 bases and the J gene end by 6 bases; junction bases not matched to a gene: 6. The germline V gene encodes CDR1 SGHRS and CDR2 YFSETQ. The length of the CDR3 is 15 residues. The CDR3 is CASSLVAWGGNEQFF. The CDR3 DNA reads TGCGCCAGCAGCTTGGTGGCCTGGGGGGGCAATGAGCAGTTCTTC.

The V call is TRBV27, the J call TRBJ1-1; possible D gene TRBD1, 6 bases. There are 17 residues in the CDR3. Trimming stripped 1 base from V and 0 bases from J, with 15 bases between. Germline V lookup: CDR1 MNHEY, CDR2 SMNVEV (reference sequence). The CDR3 DNA reads as TGTGCCAGCAGTTTATGGACGAATAAGGGGGTGAACACTGAAGCTTTCTTT. This sequence encodes CASSLWTNKGVNTEAFF.

The chain links TRBV4-3 to TRBJ2-3; D might be TRBD2 (6 bases). Trimming removed 0 bases at V and 6 bases at J, with 13 bases between. The CDR3 is 15 amino acids. Germline V CDR1 and CDR2: LGHNA, YSLEER. In nucleotides, the CDR3 is TGCGCCAGCAGCCAAGATCTGACGGGGACTGATACGCAGTATTTT. It encodes CASSQDLTGTDTQYF.

The rearrangement uses TRBV19 and TRBJ1-2; maybe TRBD1 (6 bases). V lost 3 bases and J lost 5, with 10 bases in between. The germline gives CDR1 LNHDA, CDR2 SQIVND (reference sequence). This CDR3 has 13 amino acids. The CDR3: CASSIGQLYGYTF. Written as DNA, the CDR3 is TGTGCCAGTAGTATCGGACAGCTATATGGCTACACCTTC.

This clone was found once. The chain joins TRBV27 to TRBJ1-5, with 7 nucleotides matching TRBD1. Germline V gene sequence: CDR1 MNHEY, CDR2 SMNVEV (reference sequence). The CDR3 runs 16 residues. J lost 2 bases, V lost 5 bases, and 9 bases had no gene match. The CDR3 is CASSPRTGRGNQPQHF. The CDR3 nucleotides are TGTGCCAGCAGTCCCAGGACAGGTCGGGGCAATCAGCCCCAGCATTTT.

CDR3 loop: CATSDYRGTGGGYTF. CDR3 in DNA: TGTGCCACCAGTGACTACCGAGGGACAGGGGGCGGCTACACCTTC. This chain connects TRBV24-1 to TRBJ1-2; 12 bases line up with TRBD1. V was pared by 4 bases and J by 8 bases, with 7 bases of the junction left unmatched. Germline assignment: CDR1 KGHDR and CDR2 SFDVKD. This CDR3 region has 15 residues.

This clone occurred once. This CDR3 is also generated by other DNA sequences in the sample. The V gene is TRBV19, the J gene TRBJ2-1; TRBD1 is a possible D gene (6 bases). Trimming took 6 bases from V and 0 from J, leaving 12 bases between them. Germline V gene sequence: CDR1 LNHDA, CDR2 SQIVND (reference sequence). The CDR3 loop spans 15 amino acids. CDR3 DNA sequence: TGTGCCAGTAGCCAAGACAGGAGCTCCTACAATGAGCAGTTCTTC. It yields the protein CASSQDRSSYNEQFF.

CDR3 in DNA: TGTGCCAGCAGCCAAGATTTCCCCTACCCTACCTACGAGCAGTACTTC. This sequence encodes CASSQDFPYPTYEQYF. The rearrangement uses TRBV14 and TRBJ2-7; D is uncertain. Germline CDR1 is SGHDN and CDR2 is FVKESK. The ends were cut back, 0 bases at V and 2 bases at J, with 14 bases in the middle. This CDR3 is built from 16 residues.

In its sample, this clone was seen a few times. The V gene is TRBV5-4, the J gene TRBJ1-2; D is possibly TRBD1 (5 bases). This CDR3 is built from 13 residues. V gave up 4 bases and J gave up 2 bases, with 9 bases separating them. The germline V gene encodes CDR1 SGHNT and CDR2 YYREEE (reference sequence). The CDR3 region has the DNA TGTGCCAGCAGCGTCAGGGTAAACTATGGCTACACCTTC. Protein product: CASSVRVNYGYTF.

CDR3 in amino acids: CASSLGTGDQQYF. CDR3 nucleotides: TGTGCCAGCAGTTTGGGGACAGGGGATCAGCAGTACTTC. The chain recombines TRBV27 with TRBJ2-7; 10 bases are shared with TRBD1. The CDR3 contains 13 residues. V trimming: 3 bases; J trimming: 8 bases; junction bases outside the gene matches: 4. Germline V lookup: CDR1 MNHEY, CDR2 SMNVEV (reference sequence).

In its sample, this clone was seen once. The rearrangement links TRBV5-1 to TRBJ1-2; 10 bases fit TRBD1. V trimming: 4 bases; J trimming: 6 bases; junction bases outside the gene matches: 9. The CDR3 has 15 amino acids. Germline CDR1 reads SGHRS; CDR2 reads YFSETQ. CDR3 sequence (DNA): TGCGCCAGCAGCGGGGGGACAGGGGAATCGGATGGCTACACCTTC. Protein sequence: CASSGGTGESDGYTF. Full variable domain (missing parts from reference TRBV5-1 and TRBJ1-2): KAGVTQTPRYLIKTRGQQVTLSCSPISGHRSVSWYQQTPGQGLQFLFEYFSETQRNKGNFPGRFSGRQFSNSRSEMNVSTLELGDSALYLCASSGGTGESDGYTFGSGTRLTVV.

The chain recombines TRBV27 with TRBJ2-7; 10 bases align to TRBD2. The length of the CDR3 is 14 residues. V lost 6 bases and J lost 3; bases outside the gene matches: 5. Germline V lookup: CDR1 MNHEY, CDR2 SMNVEV (reference sequence). CDR3 sequence reads: CASRLSGGNYEQYF. The CDR3 bases are TGTGCCAGCAGGCTTAGCGGGGGGAACTACGAGCAGTACTTC.

The genes are TRBV6-5 and TRBJ1-5; D remains ambiguous. Germline CDR1 and CDR2: MNHEY and SVGAGI. The V gene lost 5 bases and the J gene lost 5 bases, with 4 bases spanning the gap. The CDR3 has 11 amino acids. The DNA for the CDR3 is TGTGCCAGCAGTCGAGATCAGCCCCAGCATTTT. Amino acid sequence: CASSRDQPQHF.

J is TRBJ2-3 and V is TRBV10-2; TRBD2 might be the D (6 bases). The CDR3 has 16 amino acids. CDR1 is WSHSY and CDR2 is SAAADI in the germline V gene. Trimming stripped 4 bases from V and 0 bases from J, with 14 bases between. The CDR3: CASSAGSGVSTDTQYF. The DNA of the CDR3 is TGCGCCAGCAGTGCAGGCTCGGGGGTCAGCACAGATACGCAGTATTTT.

CDR3 nucleotides: TGTGCCAGCAGTGGATTCCGGGACAAAATCTATGGCTACACCTTC. Residues: CASSGFRDKIYGYTF. V gene TRBV7-8 combines with J gene TRBJ1-2, with D tentatively TRBD1 (6 bases). Trimming took off 6 bases at V and 4 bases at J, with 18 bases between the two ends. This CDR3 region has 15 residues. Per the germline V gene, CDR1 is SGHVS and CDR2 is FQNEAQ. The variable domain in full, with the rest retrieved from reference TRBV7-8 and TRBJ1-2, is GAGVSQSPRYKVAKRGQDVALRCDPISGHVSLFWYQQALGQGPEFLTYFQNEAQLDKSGLPSDRFFAERPEGSVSTLKIQRTQQEDSAVYLCASSGFRDKIYGYTFGSGTRLTVV.

The chain carries TRBV11-2 and TRBJ2-3, with 7 bases that match TRBD2. Germline trimming cut 9 bases from V and 2 bases from J; bases unmatched to any gene: 14. This CDR3 region has 16 residues. CDR1 SGHAT and CDR2 FQNNGV come from the germline V gene. The DNA of the CDR3 is TGTGCCAGTGCCCCTAGCCCGGGACTAACCACAGATACGCAGTATTTT. This sequence encodes CASAPSPGLTTDTQYF.

This chain uses TRBV6-1 with TRBJ1-1; 8 nucleotides align to TRBD1. The length of the CDR3 is 15 residues. Germline V gene sequence: CDR1 MNHNS, CDR2 SASEGT. The V segment lost 3 bases and the J segment 4 bases; nucleotides outside the gene matches: 7. The CDR3 reads CASSDHRGLGTEAFF. The CDR3 bases are TGTGCCAGCAGTGATCACAGGGGGTTAGGCACTGAAGCTTTCTTT.

The chain is built from TRBV6-6 and TRBJ1-5; maybe TRBD1 (5 bases). This CDR3 region has 16 residues. From germline, CDR1 is MNHNY and CDR2 SVGAGI (reference sequence). Trimming removed 5 bases from V and 11 bases from J, with 25 bases in between. DNA of the CDR3: TGTGCCAGCAGTCTCGGGGGAGGCACAAACTGGGAGGCCCAGCATTTT. This codes for CASSLGGGTNWEAQHF.

This clone was counted a few times. This chain connects TRBV2 to TRBJ2-7; the match to TRBD2 covers 13 bases. Per the germline V gene, CDR1 is SNHLY and CDR2 is FYNNEI. J lost 3 bases, V lost 10 bases, and 3 bases had no gene match. This CDR3 is built from 13 residues. The CDR3 bases are TGTGCCACCGGGACTAGCGGGATCTACGAGCAGTACTTC. Residues: CATGTSGIYEQYF.

The chain recombines TRBV5-6 with TRBJ2-3; no clear D. Trimming removed 1 base at V and 3 bases at J, with 9 bases between. The CDR3 has 14 amino acids. CDR1 and CDR2 from the germline V gene are SGHDT and YYEEEE. The CDR3 loop reads CASSLFRKTDTQYF. The CDR3 DNA sequence: TGTGCCAGCAGCTTGTTCAGAAAAACAGATACGCAGTATTTT.

In its sample, this clone was seen once. The chain's CDR3 is CASSMGHSGAQPQHF. For the CDR3, the DNA is TGTGCCAGCAGCATGGGACATTCTGGAGCTCAGCCCCAGCATTTT. This rearrangement joins TRBV7-8 to TRBJ1-5; D may be TRBD1 (6 bases). Germline V lookup: CDR1 SGHVS, CDR2 FQNEAQ. Trimming shortened V by 5 bases and J by 6 bases, and 17 bases separated the two germline ends. CDR3 length equals 15 residues.

This chain uses TRBV27 with TRBJ1-3; tentative D call: TRBD1 (6 bases). The germline gives CDR1 MNHEY, CDR2 SMNVEV (reference sequence). Trimming removed 8 bases from V and 4 bases from J, with 12 bases in between. This CDR3 contains 13 residues. The CDR3 here is CASRGAAGNTIYF. The CDR3 nucleotides read TGTGCCAGCCGGGGGGCAGCGGGAAACACCATATATTTT.

V is TRBV2 and J is TRBJ1-2, with 8 bases lining up with TRBD1. The V and J ends lost 5 bases and 7 bases, in that order; junction bases with no gene match: 6. The CDR3 contains 13 residues. The germline V gene has CDR1 SNHLY and CDR2 FYNNEI. The DNA of the CDR3 is TGTGCCAGCAGTTGGGACAGGCCGGCTGGCTACACCTTC. Protein product: CASSWDRPAGYTF.

In nucleotides, the CDR3 is TGTGCCAGCAGCTGGACAGGTGGTGTGAACACTGAAGCTTTCTTT. This sequence encodes CASSWTGGVNTEAFF. J is TRBJ1-1 and V is TRBV5-5; 7 positions match TRBD1. This CDR3 is built from 15 residues. J lost 0 bases, V lost 3 bases, and 5 bases had no gene match. Germline CDR1 reads SGHKS; CDR2 reads YYEKEE (reference sequence).

J is TRBJ1-6 and V is TRBV6-5; D unclear. Trimming removed 0 bases at V and 5 bases at J, with 11 bases between. CDR3 length: 16 amino acids. The germline gives CDR1 MNHEY, CDR2 SVGAGI. This CDR3 is CASSYSKQPNNSPLHF. The CDR3, as DNA: TGTGCCAGCAGTTACTCGAAACAGCCTAATAATTCACCCCTCCACTTT.

The chain is built from TRBV10-3 and TRBJ2-7, with TRBD2 matching 15 bases. The CDR3 runs to 17 residues. The ends lost 11 bases at V and 0 bases at J; junction bases unmatched: 11. The germline V gene encodes CDR1 ENHRY and CDR2 SYGVKD. The CDR3 reads CASRAGLAGGASYEQYF. The CDR3, as DNA: TGTGCCTCTCGGGCGGGACTAGCGGGAGGTGCCTCCTACGAGCAGTACTTC.